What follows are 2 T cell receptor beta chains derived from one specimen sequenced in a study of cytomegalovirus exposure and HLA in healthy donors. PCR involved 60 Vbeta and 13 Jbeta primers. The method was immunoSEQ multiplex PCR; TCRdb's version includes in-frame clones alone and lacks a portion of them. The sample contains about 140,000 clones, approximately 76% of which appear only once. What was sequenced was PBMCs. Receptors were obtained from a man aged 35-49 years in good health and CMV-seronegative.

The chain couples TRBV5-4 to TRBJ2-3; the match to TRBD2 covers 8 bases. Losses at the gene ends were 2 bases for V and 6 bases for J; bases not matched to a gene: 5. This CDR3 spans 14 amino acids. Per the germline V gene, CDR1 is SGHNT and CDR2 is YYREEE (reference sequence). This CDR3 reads CASSFSTGGDTQYF. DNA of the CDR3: TGTGCCAGCAGCTTTTCCACGGGAGGGGATACGCAGTATTTT.

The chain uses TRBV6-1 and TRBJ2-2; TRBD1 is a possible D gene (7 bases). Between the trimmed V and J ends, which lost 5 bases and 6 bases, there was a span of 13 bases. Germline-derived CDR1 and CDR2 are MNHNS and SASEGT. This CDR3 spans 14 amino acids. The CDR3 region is CASSIPRGAGELFF. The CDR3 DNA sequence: TGTGCCAGCAGTATCCCCAGGGGGGCCGGGGAGCTGTTTTTT.